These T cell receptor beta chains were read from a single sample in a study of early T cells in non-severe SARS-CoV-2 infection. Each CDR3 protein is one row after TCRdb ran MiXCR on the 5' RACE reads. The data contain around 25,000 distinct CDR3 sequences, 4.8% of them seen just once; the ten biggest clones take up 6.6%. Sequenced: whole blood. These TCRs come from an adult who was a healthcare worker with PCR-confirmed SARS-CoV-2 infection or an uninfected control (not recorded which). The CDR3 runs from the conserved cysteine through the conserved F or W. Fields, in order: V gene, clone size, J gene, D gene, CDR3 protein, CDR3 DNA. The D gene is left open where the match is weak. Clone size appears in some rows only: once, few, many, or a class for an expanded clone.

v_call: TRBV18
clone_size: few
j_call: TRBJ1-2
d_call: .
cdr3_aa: CASSPWAGLYGYTF
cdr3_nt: TGTGCCAGCTCACCATGGGCAGGGCTCTATGGCTACACCTTC

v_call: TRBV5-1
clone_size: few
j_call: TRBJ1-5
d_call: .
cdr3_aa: CASSLEAGYSNQPQHF
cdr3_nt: TGCGCCAGCAGCTTGGAGGCAGGCTATAGCAATCAGCCCCAGCATTTT

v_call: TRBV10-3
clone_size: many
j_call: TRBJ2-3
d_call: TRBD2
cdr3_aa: CAISESASGGPDTQYF
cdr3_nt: TGTGCCATCAGTGAGTCGGCTAGCGGGGGGCCAGATACGCAGTATTTT

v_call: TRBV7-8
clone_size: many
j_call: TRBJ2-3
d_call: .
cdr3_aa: CASSLLTTPSTDTQYF
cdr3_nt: TGTGCCAGCAGCTTACTCACCACTCCTAGCACAGATACGCAGTATTTT

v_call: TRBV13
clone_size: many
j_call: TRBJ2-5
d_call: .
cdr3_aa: CASSSAGGTQETQYF
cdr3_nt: TGTGCCAGCAGCTCCGCCGGGGGTACTCAAGAGACCCAGTACTTC

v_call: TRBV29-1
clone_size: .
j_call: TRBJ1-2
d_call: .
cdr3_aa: CSVVQATNYGYTF
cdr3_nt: TGCAGCGTAGTTCAGGCAACTAACTATGGCTACACCTTC

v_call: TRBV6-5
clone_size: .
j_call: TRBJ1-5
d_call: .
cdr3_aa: CASSRQNNQPQHF
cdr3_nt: TGTGCCAGCAGCCGACAGAACAATCAGCCCCAGCATTTT

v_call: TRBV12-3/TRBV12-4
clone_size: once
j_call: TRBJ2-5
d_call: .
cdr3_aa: CASRTAYQETLYF
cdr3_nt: TGTGCCAGCAGAACAGCGTACCAAGAGACCCTGTACTTC

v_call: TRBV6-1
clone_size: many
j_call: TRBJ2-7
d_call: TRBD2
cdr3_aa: CASTLLAGGYEQYF
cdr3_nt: TGTGCCAGCACCTTACTAGCGGGGGGATACGAGCAGTACTTC

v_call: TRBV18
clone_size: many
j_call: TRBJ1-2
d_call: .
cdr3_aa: CASSPPGSDYGYTF
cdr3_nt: TGTGCCAGCTCACCACCGGGTTCCGACTATGGCTACACCTTC

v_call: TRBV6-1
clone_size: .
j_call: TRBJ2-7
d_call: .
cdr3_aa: CASSLIPGHEQYF
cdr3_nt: TGTGCCAGCAGCCTTATCCCGGGACATGAGCAGTACTTC

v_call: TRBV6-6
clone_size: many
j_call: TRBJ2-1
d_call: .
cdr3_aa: CASSGRAGNNEQFF
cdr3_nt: TGTGCCAGCTCGGGACGAGCGGGCAACAATGAGCAGTTCTTC

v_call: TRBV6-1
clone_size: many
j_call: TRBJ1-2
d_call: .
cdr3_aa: CASSGAPTNYGYTF
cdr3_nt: TGTGCCAGCAGTGGGGCACCGACTAACTATGGCTACACCTTC

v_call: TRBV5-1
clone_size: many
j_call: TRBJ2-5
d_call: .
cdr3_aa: CASSGAARETQYF
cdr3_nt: TGCGCCAGCAGCGGGGCAGCTCGAGAGACCCAGTACTTC

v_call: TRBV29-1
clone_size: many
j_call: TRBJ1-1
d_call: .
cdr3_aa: CSVEEGMNTEAFF
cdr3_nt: TGCAGCGTTGAGGAGGGTATGAACACTGAAGCTTTCTTT

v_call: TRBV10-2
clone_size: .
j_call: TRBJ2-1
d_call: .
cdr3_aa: CASSRDYNEQFF
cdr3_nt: TGCGCCAGCAGCCGCGACTACAATGAGCAGTTCTTC

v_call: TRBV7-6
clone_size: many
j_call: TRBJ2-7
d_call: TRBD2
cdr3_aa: CASSFGLAGADEQYF
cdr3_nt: TGTGCCAGCAGCTTTGGACTAGCGGGAGCAGACGAGCAGTACTTC

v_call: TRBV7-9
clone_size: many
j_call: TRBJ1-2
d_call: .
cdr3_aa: CASSQGAGNGGYTF
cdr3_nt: TGTGCCAGCAGCCAGGGCGCGGGGAACGGAGGCTACACCTTC

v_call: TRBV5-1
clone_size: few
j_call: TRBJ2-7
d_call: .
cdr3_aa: CASSLSAASYEQYF
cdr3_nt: TGCGCCAGCAGCTTGTCCGCAGCCTCCTACGAGCAGTACTTC

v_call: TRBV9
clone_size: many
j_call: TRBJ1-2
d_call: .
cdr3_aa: CASSVEVSPPSGYTF
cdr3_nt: TGTGCCAGCAGCGTAGAGGTCAGTCCTCCATCGGGCTACACCTTC

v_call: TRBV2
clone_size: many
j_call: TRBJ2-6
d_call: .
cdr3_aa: CASSGGGYPGANVLTF
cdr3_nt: TGTGCCAGCAGTGGAGGAGGATATCCTGGGGCCAACGTCCTGACTTTC

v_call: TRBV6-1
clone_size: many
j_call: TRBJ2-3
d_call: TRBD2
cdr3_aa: CASSGGSGGLADTQYF
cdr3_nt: TGTGCCAGCAGCGGAGGTAGCGGGGGGTTGGCCGATACGCAGTATTTT

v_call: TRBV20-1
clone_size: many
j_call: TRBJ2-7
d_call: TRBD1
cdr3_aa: CSARPGTGLVEQYF
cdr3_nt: TGCAGTGCTAGACCCGGGACAGGGTTAGTCGAGCAGTACTTC

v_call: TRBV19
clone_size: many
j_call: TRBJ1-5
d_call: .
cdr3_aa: CASSSINQPQHF
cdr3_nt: TGTGCCAGTTCATCGATCAATCAGCCCCAGCATTTT

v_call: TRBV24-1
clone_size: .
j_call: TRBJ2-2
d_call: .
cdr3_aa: CATSDSRDSTGELFF
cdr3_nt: TGTGCCACCAGTGATTCCCGGGACTCCACCGGGGAGCTGTTTTTT

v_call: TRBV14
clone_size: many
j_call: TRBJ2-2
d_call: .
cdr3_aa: CASRRGPGELFF
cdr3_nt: TGTGCCAGCAGAAGGGGTCCCGGGGAGCTGTTTTTT

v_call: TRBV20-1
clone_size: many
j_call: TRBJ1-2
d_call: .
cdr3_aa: CSARDQGWTVNYGYTF
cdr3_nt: TGCAGTGCTAGAGATCAAGGGTGGACGGTTAACTATGGCTACACCTTC

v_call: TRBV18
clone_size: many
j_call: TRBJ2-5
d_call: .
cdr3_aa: CASSPPSGGKKTQYF
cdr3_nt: TGTGCCAGCTCACCACCATCAGGCGGGAAAAAGACCCAGTACTTC

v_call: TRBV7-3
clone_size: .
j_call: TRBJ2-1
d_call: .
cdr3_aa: CASSLTWGTGSEQFF
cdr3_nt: TGTGCCAGCAGCTTAACTTGGGGTACGGGGAGTGAGCAGTTCTTC

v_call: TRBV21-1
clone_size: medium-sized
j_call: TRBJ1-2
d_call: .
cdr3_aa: CASSSRGWPVGYGYTF
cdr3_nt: TGTGCCAGCAGCAGTCGCGGGTGGCCCGTGGGCTATGGCTACACCTTC

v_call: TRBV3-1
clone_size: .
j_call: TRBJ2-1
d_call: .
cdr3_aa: CASTPPSGAGGGLYEQFF
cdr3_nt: TGTGCCAGCACCCCTCCATCTGGGGCAGGGGGAGGTCTATATGAGCAGTTCTTC

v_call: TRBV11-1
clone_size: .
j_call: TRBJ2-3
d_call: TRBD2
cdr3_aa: CASSLSAGAVDTQYF
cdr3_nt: TGTGCCAGCAGCTTATCGGCGGGAGCGGTAGATACGCAGTATTTT

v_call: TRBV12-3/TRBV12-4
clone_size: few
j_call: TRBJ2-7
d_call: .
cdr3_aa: CASSLTGPWDEQYF
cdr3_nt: TGTGCCAGCAGTTTAACCGGTCCCTGGGACGAGCAGTACTTC

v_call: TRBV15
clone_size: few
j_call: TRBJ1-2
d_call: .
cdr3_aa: CATSRDISYGYTF
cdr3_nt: TGTGCCACCAGCAGAGATATTAGCTATGGCTACACCTTC

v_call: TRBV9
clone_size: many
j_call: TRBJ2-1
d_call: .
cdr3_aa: CASSTFYNEQFF
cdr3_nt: TGTGCCAGCAGCACCTTCTACAATGAGCAGTTCTTC